A selection of T cell receptor beta chains follows, all from one sample in a study of blood T cell repertoires in COVID-19. Using immunoSEQ multiplex PCR, the repertoire was profiled, and TCRdb retains in-frame clones only, with some absent. The data show about 70,000 clones, around 86% seen once. The sample consisted of peripheral blood. These receptors originate from a human donor in a cohort sampled during active COVID-19. CDR3s include the opening cysteine and the closing phenylalanine or tryptophan. Each record gives: V gene, D gene, J gene, clone size, CDR3 protein, CDR3 DNA. A D gene is named only where the DNA matches it firmly. Only part of the rows carry a size: once, few, many, or a class if the clone is expanded.

v_call: TRBV30; d_call: TRBD1; j_call: TRBJ2-2; clone_size: .; cdr3_aa: CARISGTGTTGELFF; cdr3_nt: TGTGCCAGGATTTCCGGGACAGGGACCACCGGGGAGCTGTTTTTT
v_call: TRBV6-5; d_call: .; j_call: TRBJ2-1; clone_size: .; cdr3_aa: CASSYSAGETKFEQFF; cdr3_nt: TGTGCCAGCAGTTACTCGGCAGGCGAGACAAAATTTGAGCAGTTCTTC
v_call: TRBV19; d_call: TRBD1; j_call: TRBJ1-1; clone_size: .; cdr3_aa: CASIKDRGYTEAFF; cdr3_nt: TGTGCCAGTATCAAGGACAGGGGGTACACTGAAGCTTTCTTT
v_call: TRBV10-3; d_call: .; j_call: TRBJ2-5; clone_size: .; cdr3_aa: CAISESRGLPQETQYF; cdr3_nt: TGTGCCATCAGTGAGTCAAGGGGTCTCCCCCAAGAGACCCAGTACTTC
v_call: TRBV2; d_call: .; j_call: TRBJ2-7; clone_size: once; cdr3_aa: CASRATVISYEQYF; cdr3_nt: TGTGCCAGCAGAGCCACAGTGATCTCCTACGAGCAGTACTTC
v_call: TRBV19; d_call: TRBD1; j_call: TRBJ1-5; clone_size: .; cdr3_aa: CASQAQGAAIPQPQHF; cdr3_nt: TGTGCCTCTCAGGCGCAGGGGGCGGCTATCCCCCAGCCCCAGCATTTT
v_call: TRBV4-3; d_call: .; j_call: TRBJ2-7; clone_size: .; cdr3_aa: CASSQERSGARYEQYF; cdr3_nt: TGCGCCAGCAGCCAAGAAAGATCAGGGGCTCGGTACGAGCAGTACTTC
v_call: TRBV2; d_call: TRBD2; j_call: TRBJ2-2; clone_size: .; cdr3_aa: CASSEVWGGTGELFF; cdr3_nt: TGTGCCAGCAGTGAAGTATGGGGGGGAACCGGGGAGCTGTTTTTT
v_call: TRBV10-3; d_call: .; j_call: TRBJ2-5; clone_size: .; cdr3_aa: CAISVNSQETQYF; cdr3_nt: TGTGCCATCAGTGTAAACAGTCAAGAGACCCAGTACTTC
v_call: TRBV6-5; d_call: TRBD2; j_call: TRBJ2-1; clone_size: .; cdr3_aa: CASSYGGGARNEQFF; cdr3_nt: TGTGCCAGCAGTTACGGCGGGGGGGCGCGCAATGAGCAGTTCTTC
v_call: TRBV30; d_call: .; j_call: TRBJ2-5; clone_size: .; cdr3_aa: CAWSGPYQETQYF; cdr3_nt: TGTGCCTGGAGTGGTCCGTACCAAGAGACCCAGTACTTC
v_call: TRBV4-1; d_call: .; j_call: TRBJ1-1; clone_size: once; cdr3_aa: CASSQATEMNTEAFF; cdr3_nt: TGCGCCAGCAGCCAAGCTACGGAGATGAACACTGAAGCTTTCTTT
v_call: TRBV7-6; d_call: TRBD2; j_call: TRBJ2-5; clone_size: .; cdr3_aa: CASSPRATSGGGGTQYF; cdr3_nt: TGTGCCAGCAGCCCAAGAGCGACTAGCGGGGGCGGGGGGACCCAGTACTTC
v_call: TRBV11-2; d_call: TRBD2; j_call: TRBJ2-3; clone_size: .; cdr3_aa: CASSLMRLAGGLTDTQYF; cdr3_nt: TGTGCCAGCAGCCTAATGAGACTAGCGGGGGGGCTCACAGATACGCAGTATTTT
v_call: TRBV12-3/TRBV12-4; d_call: .; j_call: TRBJ2-5; clone_size: .; cdr3_aa: CASSPRPGETQYF; cdr3_nt: TGTGCCAGCAGCCCGAGGCCCGGAGAGACCCAGTACTTC
v_call: TRBV5-1; d_call: .; j_call: TRBJ1-2; clone_size: .; cdr3_aa: CASSLAGDGSAHGYTF; cdr3_nt: TGCGCCAGCAGCTTGGCGGGGGACGGATCTGCACATGGCTACACCTTC
v_call: TRBV4-1; d_call: TRBD2; j_call: TRBJ2-1; clone_size: once; cdr3_aa: CASSHPTSPVEQFF; cdr3_nt: TGCGCCAGCAGCCACCCGACTAGCCCAGTGGAGCAGTTCTTC
v_call: TRBV7-2; d_call: TRBD2; j_call: TRBJ2-3; clone_size: .; cdr3_aa: CASSLEPLAGGYTDTQYF; cdr3_nt: TGTGCCAGCAGCTTAGAGCCCTTAGCGGGGGGGTACACAGATACGCAGTATTTT
v_call: TRBV19; d_call: TRBD1; j_call: TRBJ2-7; clone_size: .; cdr3_aa: CASRGQGPTYEQYF; cdr3_nt: TGTGCCAGTAGGGGACAGGGGCCCACCTACGAGCAGTACTTC
v_call: TRBV19; d_call: .; j_call: TRBJ2-5; clone_size: .; cdr3_aa: CASSSKGGQRETQYF; cdr3_nt: TGTGCCAGTAGTAGCAAAGGGGGTCAACGGGAGACCCAGTACTTC
v_call: TRBV25-1; d_call: .; j_call: TRBJ1-2; clone_size: .; cdr3_aa: CASSEGQDFYGYTF; cdr3_nt: TGTGCCAGCAGTGAAGGGCAGGACTTCTATGGCTACACCTTC
v_call: TRBV4-1; d_call: .; j_call: TRBJ2-3; clone_size: .; cdr3_aa: CASSQTVGWAQYF; cdr3_nt: TGCGCCAGCAGCCAAACTGTGGGCTGGGCGCAGTATTTT
v_call: TRBV2; d_call: .; j_call: TRBJ2-3; clone_size: .; cdr3_aa: CASSESGTDTQYF; cdr3_nt: TGTGCCAGCAGTGAAAGCGGCACAGATACGCAGTATTTT
v_call: TRBV5-1; d_call: .; j_call: TRBJ2-5; clone_size: .; cdr3_aa: CASSLDRTRGRGETQYF; cdr3_nt: TGCGCCAGCAGCTTAGACCGGACCAGGGGACGGGGAGAGACCCAGTACTTC
v_call: TRBV5-6; d_call: TRBD1; j_call: TRBJ2-7; clone_size: .; cdr3_aa: CASSSILQGKSSYEQYF; cdr3_nt: TGTGCCAGCAGCTCAATCCTACAGGGGAAGAGTTCCTACGAGCAGTACTTC
v_call: TRBV6-1; d_call: TRBD2; j_call: TRBJ2-7; clone_size: .; cdr3_aa: CASSWELGGYEQYF; cdr3_nt: TGTGCCAGCAGTTGGGAACTGGGGGGGTACGAGCAGTACTTC
v_call: TRBV7-3; d_call: TRBD2; j_call: TRBJ2-1; clone_size: .; cdr3_aa: CASSLTGSGGANEQFF; cdr3_nt: TGTGCCAGCAGCTTAACAGGAAGCGGGGGGGCCAATGAGCAGTTCTTC
v_call: TRBV10-3; d_call: TRBD1; j_call: TRBJ2-3; clone_size: .; cdr3_aa: CAIRGQGQSDTQYF; cdr3_nt: TGTGCCATCAGGGGACAGGGGCAGTCAGATACGCAGTATTTT
v_call: TRBV27; d_call: .; j_call: TRBJ1-1; clone_size: .; cdr3_aa: CASSFGGNTEAFF; cdr3_nt: TGTGCCAGCAGTTTCGGAGGCAACACTGAAGCTTTCTTT
v_call: TRBV6-6; d_call: .; j_call: TRBJ1-6; clone_size: .; cdr3_aa: CASLPVGGTDSPLHF; cdr3_nt: TGTGCCAGCCTCCCGGTAGGAGGGACGGATTCACCCCTCCACTTT
v_call: TRBV7-9; d_call: TRBD1; j_call: TRBJ1-5; clone_size: .; cdr3_aa: CASSFRTGTGDQPQHF; cdr3_nt: TGTGCCAGCAGCTTCCGGACAGGGACGGGTGATCAGCCCCAGCATTTT
v_call: TRBV12-5; d_call: TRBD1; j_call: TRBJ1-6; clone_size: .; cdr3_aa: CASGLVGTGDSPLHF; cdr3_nt: TGTGCTAGTGGTTTGGTAGGCACAGGGGATTCACCCCTCCACTTT
v_call: TRBV5-1; d_call: TRBD2; j_call: TRBJ2-1; clone_size: .; cdr3_aa: CASSFPGTSGGYEQFF; cdr3_nt: TGCGCCAGCAGCTTCCCCGGGACTAGCGGGGGGTATGAGCAGTTCTTC
v_call: TRBV14; d_call: .; j_call: TRBJ2-7; clone_size: .; cdr3_aa: CASRSGGSYEQYF; cdr3_nt: TGTGCCAGCAGGTCAGGGGGGTCCTACGAGCAGTACTTC
v_call: TRBV19; d_call: TRBD2; j_call: TRBJ2-1; clone_size: .; cdr3_aa: CASIPTSGGTLGDNEQFF; cdr3_nt: TGTGCCAGTATCCCAACTAGCGGGGGAACGCTTGGTGACAATGAGCAGTTCTTC
v_call: TRBV7-3; d_call: TRBD2; j_call: TRBJ2-1; clone_size: .; cdr3_aa: CASSPRTRRDEQFF; cdr3_nt: TGTGCCAGCAGCCCCCGGACTAGACGCGATGAGCAGTTCTTC
v_call: TRBV11-3; d_call: TRBD2; j_call: TRBJ2-1; clone_size: .; cdr3_aa: CASSLGRGDYNEQFF; cdr3_nt: TGTGCCAGCAGCTTAGGGCGGGGGGACTACAATGAGCAGTTCTTC
v_call: TRBV7-2; d_call: TRBD1; j_call: TRBJ1-1; clone_size: .; cdr3_aa: CASRQGGRGTEAFF; cdr3_nt: TGTGCCAGTAGACAGGGCGGTAGGGGTACTGAAGCTTTCTTT
v_call: TRBV30; d_call: TRBD1; j_call: TRBJ1-1; clone_size: .; cdr3_aa: CAWSRKDRDHTEAFF; cdr3_nt: TGTGCCTGGAGTCGAAAGGACAGGGACCACACTGAAGCTTTCTTT
v_call: TRBV7-8; d_call: .; j_call: TRBJ1-3; clone_size: .; cdr3_aa: CASSIHLQASSGNTIYF; cdr3_nt: TGTGCCAGCAGCATCCACTTACAGGCTTCCTCTGGAAACACCATATATTTT
v_call: TRBV28; d_call: TRBD1; j_call: TRBJ1-2; clone_size: .; cdr3_aa: CASSLTGGNGYTF; cdr3_nt: TGTGCCAGCAGTTTGACAGGGGGCAATGGCTACACCTTC
v_call: TRBV19; d_call: TRBD1; j_call: TRBJ2-3; clone_size: .; cdr3_aa: CASSIRDRGSSDTQYF; cdr3_nt: TGTGCCAGTAGTATAAGGGACAGGGGAAGTTCAGATACGCAGTATTTT
v_call: TRBV5-5; d_call: .; j_call: TRBJ1-5; clone_size: .; cdr3_aa: CASRTGRRVGTSNQPQHF; cdr3_nt: TGTGCCAGCAGAACAGGAAGGAGGGTCGGTACGAGCAATCAGCCCCAGCATTTT